One TCR beta chain is described in this entry. Antigen unknown. This sample is drawn from a study of T-cell memory formation after mild COVID-19. TCR alpha and TCR beta cDNA libraries with sample barcodes and UMIs came from 5'RACE using constant-segment primers. TCRdb called the 5' RACE reads again in MiXCR, with one record for every CDR3 protein. The sample has 350,000 to 500,000 distinct CDR3 sequences, roughly a quarter seen once. CDR3 length equals 16 residues. The germline gives CDR1 SGDLS, CDR2 YYNGEE. J lost 8 bases, V lost 0 bases, and 9 bases had no gene match. Whole-study results and caveats: The finding that pre-infection memory included some responding clones suggested that cross-reactive memory joined. Mainly CM and EM harbored the contracting CD4+ clones; mainly EMRA harbored the CD8+ ones. Clones that got smaller from day 15 to 85 had even CD4/CD8, while clones growing later tipped toward CD4+.

The sequenced material came from PBMCs or a T cell subset sorted from them (not recorded which). The sequence was obtained from an adult woman who had mild COVID-19 (a few samples of this study predate the infection). Cell type and time point are not known. V gene TRBV9 combines with J gene TRBJ2-1; 9 bases agree with TRBD1. CDR3 sequence: CASSVENRGRFDEQFF. Here the CDR3 DNA reads TGTGCCAGCAGCGTAGAAAACAGGGGGCGCTTCGATGAGCAGTTCTTC.